A single sample gave rise to the 5 T cell receptor beta chains below, sequenced in a study of control samples from healthy donors and cancer patients. Sequencing was performed with immunoSEQ multiplex PCR; in TCRdb, only in-frame clones are kept and a portion is missing. The sample lists some 44,000 clones, around 70% seen once, with under 20% in the top ten. The sequencing input was formalin-fixed, paraffin-embedded tissue. These receptors originate from a male donor with melanoma.

The CDR3 loop is CASSSGQGTYEQYF. In DNA, the CDR3 is TGTGCCAGCAGCTCTGGACAGGGGACCTACGAGCAGTACTTC. This chain uses TRBV11-3 with TRBJ2-7; 9 bases align to TRBD1. There are 14 residues in the CDR3. CDR1 and CDR2 from the germline V gene are SGHNT and YENEEA. V shed 4 bases, J shed 2 bases, and the junction held 3 bases outside the gene matches.

The gene calls are TRBV7-9 and TRBJ1-6; TRBD1 is a possible D gene (6 bases). V was clipped by 8 bases and J by 5 bases, with 16 bases between them. Germline V gives CDR1 SEHNR, CDR2 FQNEAQ (reference sequence). The CDR3 consists of 15 residues. This CDR3 reads CASGAGAGDNSPLHF. The DNA for the CDR3 is TGTGCCAGCGGCGCAGGGGCGGGGGATAATTCACCCCTCCACTTT.

The chain's CDR3 is CASSEGTGRSYEQYF. CDR3 in DNA: TGTGCCAGCAGCGAAGGGACAGGCCGCTCCTACGAGCAGTACTTC. The V call is TRBV4-2, the J call TRBJ2-7; TRBD1 matches 8 bases. Germline CDR1 is LGHNA and CDR2 is YNFKEQ. There are 15 residues in the CDR3. Trimming took 5 bases from V and 0 from J; bases not matched to a gene: 6.

In DNA form, the CDR3 reads TGTGCCAGCAGTGAACCTACATTATTGAGTCTCAATCAGCCCCAGCATTTT. This encodes CASSEPTLLSLNQPQHF. The gene calls are TRBV6-1 and TRBJ1-5, with unresolved D. CDR3 size: 17 residues. The V and J ends lost 2 bases and 3 bases respectively, with 17 bases between them. Germline V CDR1 and CDR2: MNHNS, SASEGT.

The CDR3 is CASSEDRSGNYNSPLHF. CDR3 in DNA: TGTGCCAGCAGTGAAGATCGGTCAGGGAATTATAATTCACCCCTCCACTTT. This chain links TRBV2 with TRBJ1-6, with D possibly matching TRBD1 (5 bases). The CDR3 is 17 amino acids. V was cut by 1 base and J by 4 bases, with 14 bases left in between. Germline lookup yields CDR1 SNHLY and CDR2 FYNNEI.